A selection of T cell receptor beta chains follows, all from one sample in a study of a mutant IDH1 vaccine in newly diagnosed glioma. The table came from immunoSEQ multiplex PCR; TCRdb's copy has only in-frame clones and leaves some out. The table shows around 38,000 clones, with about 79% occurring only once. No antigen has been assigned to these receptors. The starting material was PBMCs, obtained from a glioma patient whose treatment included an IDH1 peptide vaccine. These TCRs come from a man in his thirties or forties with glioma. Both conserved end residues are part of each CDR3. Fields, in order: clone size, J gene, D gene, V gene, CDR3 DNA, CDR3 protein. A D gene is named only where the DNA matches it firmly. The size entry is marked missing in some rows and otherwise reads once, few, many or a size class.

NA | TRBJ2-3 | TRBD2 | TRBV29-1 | TGCAGCGTGACCGGACTAGCGGGAGTGGGAAGCACAGATACGCAGTATTTT | CSVTGLAGVGSTDTQYF
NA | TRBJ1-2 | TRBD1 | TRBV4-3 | TGCGCTCATTACCGGGACAGGAACTATGGCTACACCTTC | CAHYRDRNYGYTF
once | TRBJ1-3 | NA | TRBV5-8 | TGTGCCAGCAGCCTTGACACGCCAGGCGACACCATATATTTT | CASSLDTPGDTIYF
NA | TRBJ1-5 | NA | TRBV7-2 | TGTGCCAGCAGCCCTCTCTTACTCATGCCCCAGCATTTT | CASSPLLLMPQHF
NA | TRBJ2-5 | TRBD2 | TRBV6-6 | TGTGCCAGCAGAGCGATCGGGAGGGCCTTTGAGACCCAGTACTTC | CASRAIGRAFETQYF
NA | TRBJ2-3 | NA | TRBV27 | TGTGCCAGCAGTTCGGGGAGCACAGATACGCAGTATTTT | CASSSGSTDTQYF
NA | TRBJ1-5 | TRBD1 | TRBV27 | TGTGCCAGCAGACGGACAGGGGGCGTCAATCAGCCCCAGCATTTT | CASRRTGGVNQPQHF
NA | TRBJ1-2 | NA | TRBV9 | TGTGCCAGCAGCGAGGGACTTGGCTACACCTTC | CASSEGLGYTF
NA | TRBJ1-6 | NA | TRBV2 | TGTGCCAGCAGGGACCTTTTTGGGTCCCTGAGCAATTCACCCCTCCACTTT | CASRDLFGSLSNSPLHF
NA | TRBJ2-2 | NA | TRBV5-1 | TGCGCCAGCAGCTTGGAACAGGCGAACACCGGGGAGCTGTTTTTT | CASSLEQANTGELFF
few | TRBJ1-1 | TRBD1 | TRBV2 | TGTGCCAGCATTCTAGGCCCGCTACAGGGGGCAGCTGAAGCTTTCTTT | CASILGPLQGAAEAFF
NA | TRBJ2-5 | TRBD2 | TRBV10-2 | TGCGCCAGCACTATAGGCGGGGGGGGCCAAGAGACCCAGTACTTC | CASTIGGGGQETQYF
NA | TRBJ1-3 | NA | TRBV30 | TGTGCCTGGGGTTTCCTTCCAGGGGAGTCGCGAAACACCATATATTTT | CAWGFLPGESRNTIYF
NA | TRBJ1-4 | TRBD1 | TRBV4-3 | TGCGCCAGCAGCCATTCCGAGGGAGGGTTCAGGGGGCCTGGTGAAAAACTGTTTTTT | CASSHSEGGFRGPGEKLFF
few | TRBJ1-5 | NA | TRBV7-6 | TGTGCCAGCAGTTTGGGAGGGGATCAGCCCCAGCATTTT | CASSLGGDQPQHF
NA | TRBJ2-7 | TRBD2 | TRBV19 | TGTGCCAGTAGTCTTAGGACTAGCTTCCACGAGCAGTACTTC | CASSLRTSFHEQYF
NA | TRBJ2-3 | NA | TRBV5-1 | TGCGCCAGCAGCTTGGAGGGGCGGGCGGATACGCAGTATTTT | CASSLEGRADTQYF
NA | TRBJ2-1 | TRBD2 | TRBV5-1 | TGCGCCAGCAGTCCTTACGGGACTAGCGGGAGGGGACACAATGAGCAGTTCTTC | CASSPYGTSGRGHNEQFF
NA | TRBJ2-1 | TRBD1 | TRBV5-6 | TGTGCCAGCAGCTTCCGGGACAGGGGTCCCCATGAGCAGTTCTTC | CASSFRDRGPHEQFF
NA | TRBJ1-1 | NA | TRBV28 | TGTGCCAGCAATCTTAACACTGAAGCTTTCTTT | CASNLNTEAFF
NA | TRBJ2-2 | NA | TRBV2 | TGTGCCAGCAGTGTCCAGATGAACACCGGGGAGCTGTTTTTT | CASSVQMNTGELFF
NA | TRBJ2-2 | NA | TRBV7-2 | TGTGCCAGCAGTCATGGGGCCTCCAGGACCACCGGGGAGCTGTTTTTT | CASSHGASRTTGELFF
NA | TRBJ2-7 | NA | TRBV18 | TGTGCCAGCTCACCAGTTGGGTCCCTCTCCTACGAGCAGTACTTC | CASSPVGSLSYEQYF
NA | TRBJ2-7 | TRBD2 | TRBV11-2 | TGTGCCAGCAGCTTAGTGTTCGGGGGGGCCTACGAGCAGTACTTC | CASSLVFGGAYEQYF
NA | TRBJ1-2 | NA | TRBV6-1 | TGTGCCAGCAGCCACATAGCGTATGGCTACACCTTC | CASSHIAYGYTF
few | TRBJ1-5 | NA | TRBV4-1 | TGCGCCAGCAGCCAAGATCCAGGGGTTAGCAATCAGCCCCAGCATTTT | CASSQDPGVSNQPQHF
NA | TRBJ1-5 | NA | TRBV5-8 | TGTGCCAGCAGCTCGCGCCGGGGGGGGTGGCAGCCCCAGCATTTT | CASSSRRGGWQPQHF
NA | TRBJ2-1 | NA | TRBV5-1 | TGCGCCAGCAGCCCACGACTAGACTCCTACAATGAGCAGTTCTTC | CASSPRLDSYNEQFF
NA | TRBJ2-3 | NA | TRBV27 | TGTGCCAGCAGTTACCTAGATACGCAGTATTTT | CASSYLDTQYF
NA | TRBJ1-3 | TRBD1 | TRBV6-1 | TGTGCCAGCAGTGAACTACAGGGGTCTGGAAACACCATATATTTT | CASSELQGSGNTIYF
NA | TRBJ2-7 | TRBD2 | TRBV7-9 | TGTGCCAGCAGCTTAGGGGGACTAAACTACGAGCAGTACTTC | CASSLGGLNYEQYF
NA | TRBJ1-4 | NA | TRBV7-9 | TGTGCCAGCAGCTTAGACGGCACAACTAATGAAAAACTGTTTTTT | CASSLDGTTNEKLFF
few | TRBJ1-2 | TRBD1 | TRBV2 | TGTGCCAGCAGCGGGGACAGGGGTGGCTACACCTTC | CASSGDRGGYTF
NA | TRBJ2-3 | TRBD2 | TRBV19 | TGTGCCAGTAGTAACCGACTAGCGGGAGGCACAGATACGCAGTATTTT | CASSNRLAGGTDTQYF
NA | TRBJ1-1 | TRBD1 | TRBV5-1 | TGCGCCAGCAGCTTGGCCGGGACAGTGAACACTGAAGCTTTCTTT | CASSLAGTVNTEAFF
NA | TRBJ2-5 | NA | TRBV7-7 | TGTGCCAGCAGCTTAGGTCAACAAGAGACCCAGTACTTC | CASSLGQQETQYF
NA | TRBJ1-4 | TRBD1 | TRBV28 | TGTGCCAGCAGGGAACAGGGGGCGCGAGGAACTAATGAAAAACTGTTTTTT | CASREQGARGTNEKLFF
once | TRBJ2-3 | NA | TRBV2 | TGTGCCACCCTTGGCCGGCAGGGTACGCAGTATTTT | CATLGRQGTQYF
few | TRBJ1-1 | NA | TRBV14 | TGTGCCAGCAGCCAAGGGTCAGGTCAGACCGAAGCTTTCTTT | CASSQGSGQTEAFF
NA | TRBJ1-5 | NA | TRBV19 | TGTGCCAGTAGTTACCTCTCTCAGCCCCAGCATTTT | CASSYLSQPQHF
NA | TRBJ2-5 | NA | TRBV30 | TGTGCCTTGGAACATCGCAGCCAAGAGACCCAGTACTTC | CALEHRSQETQYF
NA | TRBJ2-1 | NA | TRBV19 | TGTGCCAGTGGGATGTGGGGCAGCCGTGAGCAGTTCTTC | CASGMWGSREQFF
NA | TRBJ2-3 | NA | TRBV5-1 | TGCGCCAGCAGCAACCTTCCCCGCAAGGATACGCAGTATTTT | CASSNLPRKDTQYF
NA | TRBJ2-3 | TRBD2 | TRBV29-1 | TGCAGCGTTGACCCTAGCGGGAGTTCGAGCACAGATACGCAGTATTTT | CSVDPSGSSSTDTQYF
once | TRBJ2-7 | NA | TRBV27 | TGTGCCAGCAGTTTAGGGAGCTCTTACTACGAGCAGTACTTC | CASSLGSSYYEQYF
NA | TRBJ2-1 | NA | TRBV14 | TGTGCCAGCAGCCAGAGCGGAATCTCCTACAATGAGCAGTTCTTC | CASSQSGISYNEQFF
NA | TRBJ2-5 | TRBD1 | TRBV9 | TGTGCCAGCAGCCCAGGGGGCCAGGGCGTGACCCAGTACTTC | CASSPGGQGVTQYF
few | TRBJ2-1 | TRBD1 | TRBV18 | TGTGCCAGCTCACCACAGTCTAGGGGGCCTCGGTACAATGAGCAGTTCTTC | CASSPQSRGPRYNEQFF